A single sample is the source of the 25 T cell receptor beta chains below, sequenced in a study of T cells in Graves' hyperthyroidism and ophthalmopathy (dated by TCRdb to about 2019). The library was generated by multiplex PCR. Sequenced using an Illumina HiSeq 2000. TCR beta CDR3 regions were amplified from RNA transcripts. The first round of RT-PCR for the TCR CDR3 was performed with the HTBI primer set and the Qiagen OneStep RT-PCR kit. The public reads were reanalyzed by TCRdb: fastp trimming at Q25, MiXCR alignment, in-frame beta chains only. Identical CDR3 proteins give one entry, which carries the most common genes and DNA. For this sample the table gives about 400,000 distinct CDR3 sequences, of which around a sixth were detected only once. The ten top clones hold 28% of the sample. The source material was blood. The receptors were sampled from a woman under 30 with Graves' hyperthyroidism that later progressed to Graves' ophthalmopathy.

This clonotype was seen at least ten times. V gene TRBV12-3 or TRBV12-4 combines with J gene TRBJ2-1; TRBD2 agrees at 7 bases. The CDR3 extends over 12 amino acids. Unmatched junction bases numbered 5, after V lost 5 bases and J lost 10 bases. CDR3 region: CASSLTSVEQFF. For the CDR3, the DNA is TGTGCCAGCAGTCTTACTAGCGTCGAGCAGTTCTTC.

Many counts were recorded for this clonotype. This chain links TRBV6-2 or TRBV6-3 with TRBJ2-7; the D gene is possibly TRBD2 (5 bases). The germline CDR1 and CDR2 sequences are MNHEY and SVGEGT. Between the trimmed V and J ends, which lost 2 bases and 4 bases, there was a span of 15 bases. This CDR3 region has 15 residues. The CDR3 DNA reads TGTGCCAGCAGTTACCCGGTCCGGGGTGGGTACGAGCAGTACTTC. This gives the protein CASSYPVRGGYEQYF.

J is TRBJ1-5 and V is TRBV27; 11 bases fit TRBD1. V lost 5 bases to trimming and J lost 0 bases; unmatched junction nucleotides: 3. Germline values: CDR1 MNHEY, CDR2 SMNVEV (reference sequence). The CDR3 totals 16 residues. In nucleotides, the CDR3 is TGTGCCAGCAGTCGGACAGGGGGCTATAGCAATCAGCCCCAGCATTTT. It translates to CASSRTGGYSNQPQHF.

This clonotype was observed at least ten times. The chain combines TRBV29-1 with TRBJ2-7; D possibly corresponds to TRBD1 (6 bases). The V end lost 1 base, the J end lost 0 bases, and 16 bases lay between the germline ends. Germline CDR1 SQVTM, CDR2 ANQGSEA. The CDR3 length is 16 residues. This chain's CDR3 is CSVEGVPGHPSYEQYF. As DNA, the CDR3 is TGCAGCGTTGAAGGGGTACCGGGACACCCCTCCTACGAGCAGTACTTC.

This clonotype showed up many times. The V and J genes are TRBV10-3 and TRBJ2-5; tentative D call: TRBD2 (5 bases). Trimming removed 2 bases at V and 1 base at J, with 11 bases between. Germline loops: CDR1 ENHRY, CDR2 SYGVKD. The CDR3 totals 15 residues. This chain's CDR3 is CAISERRTGQETQYF. The DNA for the CDR3 is TGTGCCATCAGTGAGAGGAGGACGGGCCAAGAGACCCAGTACTTC.

The rearrangement uses TRBV15 and TRBJ1-1, with D possibly TRBD1 on 5 matching bases. CDR1 and CDR2 from the germline V gene are LNHNV and YYDKDF (reference sequence). Trimming took off 3 bases at V and 1 base at J, with 6 bases between the two ends. The CDR3 runs to 13 residues. The CDR3 DNA reads TGTGCCACCAGCAGCAGGGCGAACACTGAAGCTTTCTTT. Its protein product is CATSSRANTEAFF. The complete variable domain, with remaining parts taken from reference TRBV15 and TRBJ1-1, reads DAMVIQNPRYQVTQFGKPVTLSCSQTLNHNVMYWYQQKSSQAPKLLFHYYDKDFNNEADTPDNFQSRRPNTSFCFLDIRSPGLGDTAMYLCATSSRANTEAFFGQGTRLTVV.

This clonotype was counted ten times or more. The V and J genes are TRBV2 and TRBJ2-3, with D possibly matching TRBD1 (5 bases). Trimming removed 6 bases from V and 1 base from J, with 11 bases in between. CDR3 size: 14 residues. The germline V gene encodes CDR1 SNHLY and CDR2 FYNNEI. The CDR3 DNA sequence: TGTGCCAGCAGACATCAAGGGGGCACAGATACGCAGTATTTT. This encodes CASRHQGGTDTQYF.

The chain carries TRBV5-1 and TRBJ2-1; TRBD2 agrees at 11 bases. The CDR3 covers 16 residues. V trimming: 4 bases; J trimming: 7 bases; junction bases outside the gene matches: 10. The germline CDR1 and CDR2 sequences are SGHRS and YFSETQ. Here the CDR3 reads CASSPGLAERMNEQFF. As DNA, the CDR3 is TGCGCCAGCAGCCCGGGACTAGCGGAAAGAATGAATGAGCAGTTCTTC. The full variable domain, its missing parts supplied by reference TRBV5-1 and TRBJ2-1, is KAGVTQTPRYLIKTRGQQVTLSCSPISGHRSVSWYQQTPGQGLQFLFEYFSETQRNKGNFPGRFSGRQFSNSRSEMNVSTLELGDSALYLCASSPGLAERMNEQFFGPGTRLTVL.

Ten or more counts support this clonotype. The chain employs TRBV6-1 and TRBJ2-1; TRBD2 matches at 14 bases. The length of the CDR3 is 14 residues. Germline CDR1 reads MNHNS; CDR2 reads SASEGT. After removal of 6 bases from V and 5 bases from J, the junction contained 0 bases not matched to a gene. CDR3 in amino acids: CASRGLAGDNEQFF. CDR3 nucleotide sequence: TGTGCCAGCAGGGGACTAGCGGGAGACAATGAGCAGTTCTTC.

In its sample, this clonotype was seen many times. V gene TRBV12-3 or TRBV12-4 combines with J gene TRBJ1-1, with D possibly matching TRBD1 (6 bases). V was clipped by 4 bases and J by 1 base, with 13 bases between them. The CDR3 runs to 15 residues. The CDR3 here is CASSSPGHWNTEAFF. The DNA for the CDR3 is TGTGCCAGCAGTTCGCCGGGACACTGGAACACTGAAGCTTTCTTT.

The gene calls are TRBV7-9 and TRBJ2-2; 10 bases align to TRBD1. V lost 5 bases and J lost 5; bases outside the gene matches: 14. CDR1 is SEHNR, CDR2 FQNEAQ, per germline (reference sequence). This CDR3 has 18 amino acids. The CDR3 region has the DNA TGTGCCAGCAGCCCTCATCCCCGGGACAGGGGACTGACCGGGGAGCTGTTTTTT. Protein: CASSPHPRDRGLTGELFF. Full variable domain (rest looked up from reference TRBV7-9 and TRBJ2-2): DTGVSQNPRHKITKRGQNVTFRCDPISEHNRLYWYRQTLGQGPEFLTYFQNEAQLEKSRLLSDRFSAERPKGSFSTLEIQRTEQGDSAMYLCASSPHPRDRGLTGELFFGEGSRLTVL.

Regarding this clonotype: This may come from a read error, since a much larger clone is one base off. The chain has TRBV30 and TRBJ1-5; 7 bases are a match to TRBD1. Germline V gene sequence: CDR1 GTSNPN, CDR2 SVGIG (reference sequence). CDR3 size: 14 residues. CDR3 DNA sequence: TGTGCCTGGAGTCTTCCTGGACAGGATCAGTCCCAGCATTTT. Amino acid sequence: CAWSLPGQDQSQHF.

A few counts support this clonotype. The V call is TRBV27, the J call TRBJ2-2; D may be TRBD1 (6 bases). Germline V gives CDR1 MNHEY, CDR2 SMNVEV (reference sequence). The CDR3 covers 18 residues. Trimming took 0 bases from V and 4 from J, leaving 18 bases between them. The CDR3 DNA is TGTGCCAGCAGTTTATCGCCCCCCGCTCACAGGGCCACCGGGGAGCTGTTTTTT. This encodes CASSLSPPAHRATGELFF.

This clonotype appeared many times. The V gene is TRBV27, the J gene TRBJ1-2, with 8 bases aligning to TRBD1. J lost 0 bases, V lost 7 bases, and 4 bases had no gene match. The CDR3 consists of 14 residues. The germline V gene encodes CDR1 MNHEY and CDR2 SMNVEV (reference sequence). CDR3 loop: CASKQDRANYGYTF. CDR3 in DNA: TGTGCCAGCAAGCAGGACAGGGCTAACTATGGCTACACCTTC.

This clonotype has at least ten counts. The chain carries TRBV12-3 or TRBV12-4 and TRBJ1-2, with D tentatively TRBD1 (5 bases). The CDR3 consists of 14 residues. Trimming removed 6 bases from V and 7 bases from J, with 18 bases in between. CDR3 sequence (DNA): TGTGCCAGCAGCCATTCGGGACGGGGACGTGGCTACACCTTC. Translated, it gives CASSHSGRGRGYTF.

This sequence joins TRBV7-6 and TRBJ2-7; possibly TRBD1 or TRBD2 for D (5 bases each). Trimming pared 0 bases from V and 5 bases from J, leaving 20 bases between. This CDR3 spans 17 amino acids. CDR1 is SGHVS, CDR2 FNYEAQ, per germline. The CDR3 region has the DNA TGTGCCAGCAGCTTAGCCTACAGGAGCGGCCGAGTGAACGAGCAGTACTTC. This translates into CASSLAYRSGRVNEQYF.

This clonotype was seen a handful of times. This rearrangement joins TRBV20-1 to TRBJ1-3, with D perhaps matching TRBD1 (6 bases). The V and J ends lost 6 bases and 3 bases respectively, with 12 bases between them. Germline lookup yields CDR1 DFQATT and CDR2 SNEGSKA (reference sequence). This CDR3 comprises 13 residues. The DNA for the CDR3 is TGCAGTGCCTTGACAGGATTTGGAAACACCATATATTTT. Amino acids: CSALTGFGNTIYF.

This clonotype came up a few times. The V gene is TRBV7-8, the J gene TRBJ1-4; D might be TRBD1 (5 bases). The germline V gene has CDR1 SGHVS and CDR2 FQNEAQ. V lost 3 bases and J lost 3, with 11 bases in between. The CDR3 totals 15 residues. The CDR3 sequence: CASSFPGAANEKLFF. The CDR3 DNA sequence: TGTGCCAGCAGCTTCCCCGGGGCTGCTAATGAAAAACTGTTTTTT.

This clonotype was detected ten times or more. The rearrangement joins TRBV3-1 to TRBJ2-7; D not resolved. Per germline, CDR1 LGHDT and CDR2 YNNKEL (reference sequence). This CDR3 is 13 amino acids long. Trimming took off 4 bases at V and 2 bases at J, with 9 bases between the two ends. The CDR3 here is CASSRAVTYEQYF. CDR3 DNA sequence: TGTGCCAGCAGCCGGGCGGTAACCTACGAGCAGTACTTC.

This clonotype was counted only a few times. The chain recombines TRBV7-9 with TRBJ2-7, with 13 bases lining up with TRBD2. V shed 4 bases, J shed 6 bases, and the junction held 9 bases outside the gene matches. The germline gives CDR1 SEHNR, CDR2 FQNEAQ (reference sequence). This CDR3 spans 16 amino acids. CDR3 sequence (DNA): TGTGCCAGCAGCTCTAGCTCTGGACTAGCGGGAGTCGAGCAGTACTTC. This sequence encodes CASSSSSGLAGVEQYF.

This clonotype showed up many times. This chain uses TRBV28 with TRBJ1-1; D call uncertain. Deletions cut 5 bases from V and 11 bases from J, with 18 bases between. CDR3 length equals 13 residues. Germline-derived CDR1 and CDR2 are MDHEN and SYDVKM. The CDR3: CASSEQPLRTAFF. As DNA, the CDR3 is TGTGCCAGCAGTGAACAACCGCTCCGAACGGCTTTCTTT.

This clonotype was observed at least ten times. This sequence joins TRBV7-8 and TRBJ2-1; 10 nucleotides align to TRBD2. Germline V gene lookup returns CDR1 SGHVS and CDR2 FQNEAQ. V trimming: 6 bases; J trimming: 8 bases; junction bases outside the gene matches: 13. The CDR3 contains 16 residues. The CDR3 sequence: CASSTHWASGSYEQFF. DNA of the CDR3: TGTGCCAGCAGTACTCATTGGGCTAGCGGGAGTTATGAGCAGTTCTTC.

The chain is built from TRBV5-1 and TRBJ2-7, with D perhaps assigned TRBD1 or TRBD2 (6 bases each). Germline V lookup: CDR1 SGHRS, CDR2 YFSETQ. The CDR3 covers 14 residues. Trimming shortened V by 2 bases and J by 5 bases, and 14 bases separated the two germline ends. This CDR3 is CASSFGGAGDEQYF. CDR3 nucleotide sequence: TGCGCCAGCAGCTTCGGGGGCGCCGGTGACGAGCAGTACTTC.

This clonotype showed up just a few times. The rearrangement links TRBV4-1 to TRBJ2-1, with a tentative D call TRBD2 (6 bases). Germline CDR1 is MGHRA and CDR2 is YSYEKL. CDR3 length equals 16 residues. V lost 1 base, J lost 3 bases, and 13 bases lay in between. Here the CDR3 DNA reads TGCGCCAGCAGCCAAGGCGGACTACCCATCTACAATGAGCAGTTCTTC. Protein sequence: CASSQGGLPIYNEQFF.

In this sample, this clonotype turned up many times. The chain joins TRBV18 to TRBJ1-3; TRBD1 aligns across 10 bases. CDR1 is KGHSH and CDR2 is LQKENI in the germline V gene. V dropped 4 bases and J dropped 9; count of bases not matched to a gene: 18. The CDR3 sequence is 18 residues long. The CDR3 protein is CASSLDRYGTGASVTIYF. CDR3 sequence (DNA): TGTGCCAGCTCACTCGATCGTTACGGGACAGGGGCATCCGTCACCATATATTTT.